The clone carrying this T cell receptor (beta chain) was counted once. These data come from a study of HIV-infected patients and healthy controls. TCRdb reprocessed the 5' RACE reads via MiXCR and lists one record per CDR3 protein. The sample contains about 63,000 distinct CDR3 sequences, roughly 16% of which appear only once. CDR3 length equals 15 residues. Trimming shortened V by 6 bases and J by 0 bases, and 12 bases separated the two germline ends. The sequenced sample consisted of CD4+ T cells from blood. The genes are TRBV12-3 or TRBV12-4 and TRBJ1-5, with D tentatively TRBD1 (6 bases). The sequence derives from a human donor in good health. The CDR3: CASRITGNSNQPQHF. The CDR3 coding sequence is TGTGCCAGCAGGATAACAGGGAATAGCAATCAGCCCCAGCATTTT.